This T cell receptor (beta chain) originates from a study of blood T cells in healthy people across ages. Through a sample-barcoded 5' primer and a J-beta primer mix, a second PCR was run for about 7 to 12 cycles. MiXCR, run by TCRdb on the 5' RACE reads, gives a single entry per CDR3 protein. The sample includes about 1.4 million distinct CDR3 sequences, roughly 59% of them seen just once. Regarding the study as a whole: A roughly linear fall in TCR beta diversity per million T cells was seen with increasing age. Greater diversity and more naive CD4+ cells were seen in long-lived donors than in aged donors.

Worth noting for this clonotype: Its matching antigen is unknown.

Germline loops: CDR1 MNHEY, CDR2 SMNVEV (reference sequence). This CDR3 has 14 residues. Trimming removed 6 bases at V and 0 bases at J, with 12 bases between. Sequencing was carried out using blood. The rearrangement uses TRBV27 and TRBJ2-7; D remains unclear. The clonotype comes from a man aged 18 to 30 in good health. For the CDR3, the DNA is TGTGCCAGCAGATTTCAGGTTTTCTCCTACGAGCAGTACTTC. Its translation is CASRFQVFSYEQYF.